These 14 T cell receptor beta chains were all obtained from the same sample, sequenced in a study of T cell repertoires in cytomegalovirus infection. TCRdb reanalysed the reads using MiXCR and keeps one entry per CDR3 protein. The table records some 390,000 distinct CDR3 sequences, less than 20% of them present only once. Sequencing was carried out using PBMCs. Receptor source: a human donor in good health (CMV status not recorded). Some clones in this sample may be carry-over from other donors' samples.

At least ten counts were recorded for this clonotype. CDR3: CASSLAPRSSYNSPLHF. Here the CDR3 DNA reads TGTGCCAGCAGCTTAGCCCCCAGGAGCTCCTATAATTCACCCCTCCACTTT. V is TRBV7-2 and J is TRBJ1-6; D is unclear. Germline values: CDR1 SGHTA, CDR2 FQGNSA. The length of the CDR3 is 17 residues. V dropped 0 bases and J dropped 0 bases, with 9 bases sitting between them.

The chain is built from TRBV7-9 and TRBJ2-3, with 8 nucleotides matching TRBD2. CDR1 is SEHNR and CDR2 is FQNEAQ in the germline V gene (reference sequence). The trim removed 2 bases at V and 3 bases at J, leaving 4 bases unmatched. The CDR3 runs 15 residues. The CDR3 DNA is TGTGCCAGCAGCTTACTAGCGGGCCTGACAGATACGCAGTATTTT. It specifies CASSLLAGLTDTQYF.

This clonotype has ten or more counts. V usage is TRBV7-2 and J usage is TRBJ2-3; D tentatively fits TRBD1 or TRBD2 (5 bases each). From germline, CDR1 is SGHTA and CDR2 FQGNSA. V shed 5 bases and J shed 2 bases, with 11 bases lying between them. This CDR3 spans 14 amino acids. The CDR3 protein is CASSPGRNTDTQYF. The CDR3 DNA reads TGTGCCAGCAGCCCGGGACGGAACACAGATACGCAGTATTTT.

This clonotype has at least ten counts. This chain uses TRBV29-1 with TRBJ2-1; no clear D gene. From germline, CDR1 is SQVTM and CDR2 ANQGSEA. Trimming took 6 bases from V and 8 from J, leaving 8 bases between them. The CDR3 runs to 10 residues. The CDR3 sequence is CSVLNDEQFF. The CDR3 DNA reads as TGCAGCGTCCTGAACGATGAGCAGTTCTTC.

The chain has TRBV5-1 and TRBJ2-3, with 10 bases aligning to TRBD2. Germline-derived CDR1 and CDR2 are SGHRS and YFSETQ. This CDR3 comprises 16 residues. V trimming: 2 bases; J trimming: 5 bases; junction bases outside the gene matches: 8. The CDR3 region has the DNA TGCGCCAGCAGCTTCGGTCAGCGGGGGGGGCAAGATACGCAGTATTTT. Its translation: CASSFGQRGGQDTQYF.

This clonotype has a handful of counts. The J gene is TRBJ2-7, the V gene TRBV5-4, with unresolved D. V was trimmed by 4 bases and J by 2 bases, leaving 13 bases between them. In germline, CDR1 is SGHNT, CDR2 YYREEE (reference sequence). The CDR3 runs 14 residues. Written as DNA, the CDR3 is TGTGCCAGCAGCAGAAGGGTCAGCGCCTACGAGCAGTACTTC. Encoded protein: CASSRRVSAYEQYF.

This clonotype was seen a handful of times. The chain links TRBV20-1 to TRBJ1-1; a weak D match, TRBD1 (5 bases). The V gene lost 0 bases and the J gene lost 6 bases, with 14 bases spanning the gap. This CDR3 contains 14 residues. Germline V CDR1 and CDR2: DFQATT, SNEGSKA (reference sequence). CDR3 protein: CSARDRKGQSEAFF. In DNA form, the CDR3 reads TGCAGTGCTAGAGATCGGAAAGGACAATCTGAAGCTTTCTTT.

There are a few counts of this clonotype. The chain joins TRBV7-8 to TRBJ1-1; D gene uncertain. Germline loops: CDR1 SGHVS, CDR2 FQNEAQ. CDR3 length: 12 amino acids. V was cut by 5 bases and J by 4 bases, with 8 bases left in between. The DNA of the CDR3 is TGTGCCAGCAGCATTTTGGGCACTGAAGCTTTCTTT. Translated, it gives CASSILGTEAFF.

This clonotype was recorded many times. The rearrangement joins TRBV7-8 to TRBJ1-5, with 7 bases matching TRBD1. Germline assignment: CDR1 SGHVS and CDR2 FQNEAQ. The CDR3 covers 17 residues. V lost 5 bases to trimming and J lost 5 bases; unmatched junction nucleotides: 15. This chain's CDR3 is CASSPRFYRDSHQPQHF. For the CDR3, the DNA is TGTGCCAGCAGCCCAAGATTTTACCGGGACAGCCATCAGCCCCAGCATTTT.

The chain is built from TRBV20-1 and TRBJ1-2, with D maybe TRBD1 (5 bases). This CDR3 comprises 14 residues. V lost 5 bases, J lost 5 bases, and 18 bases lay in between. The germline V gene has CDR1 DFQATT and CDR2 SNEGSKA (reference sequence). CDR3 coding DNA: TGCAGTGCTCCCCCAGGGCCCGGGAGGTATGGCTACACCTTC. Its protein is CSAPPGPGRYGYTF.

This clonotype was seen ten or more times. V is TRBV7-8 and J is TRBJ2-5; no clear D. The germline V gene encodes CDR1 SGHVS and CDR2 FQNEAQ. Trimming shortened V by 1 base and J by 5 bases, and 5 bases separated the two germline ends. The CDR3 is 12 residues long. CDR3 sequence (DNA): TGTGCCAGCAGCTTAGGGCTGGAGACCCAGTACTTC. It encodes CASSLGLETQYF.

At least ten counts were recorded for this clonotype. This chain joins TRBV7-2 and TRBJ1-2; perhaps TRBD1 as D (6 bases). Trimming removed 1 base at V and 5 bases at J, with 11 bases between. The germline gives CDR1 SGHTA, CDR2 FQGNSA. CDR3 length: 14 amino acids. CDR3 residues: CASSLGGTSYGYTF. The CDR3 coding sequence is TGTGCCAGCAGCTTAGGTGGGACATCGTATGGCTACACCTTC.

The genes are TRBV4-1 and TRBJ2-3, with unresolved D. This CDR3 has 14 residues. Trimming left V 0 bases short and J 1 base short, with 5 bases between. Germline V gene data show CDR1 as MGHRA and CDR2 as YSYEKL. CDR3 protein: CASSQDPRTDTQYF. The CDR3 DNA reads as TGCGCCAGCAGCCAAGATCCCCGCACAGATACGCAGTATTTT.

This rearrangement joins TRBV15 to TRBJ1-4; D not resolved. From germline, CDR1 is LNHNV and CDR2 YYDKDF (reference sequence). Trimming shortened V by 0 bases and J by 8 bases, and 10 bases separated the two germline ends. The CDR3 loop spans 14 amino acids. The CDR3 reads CATSREVRLEKLFF. CDR3 in DNA: TGTGCCACCAGCAGAGAAGTCCGTCTGGAAAAACTGTTTTTT. The entire variable domain, with the rest obtained from reference TRBV15 and TRBJ1-4, is as follows: DAMVIQNPRYQVTQFGKPVTLSCSQTLNHNVMYWYQQKSSQAPKLLFHYYDKDFNNEADTPDNFQSRRPNTSFCFLDIRSPGLGDTAMYLCATSREVRLEKLFFGSGTQLSVL.